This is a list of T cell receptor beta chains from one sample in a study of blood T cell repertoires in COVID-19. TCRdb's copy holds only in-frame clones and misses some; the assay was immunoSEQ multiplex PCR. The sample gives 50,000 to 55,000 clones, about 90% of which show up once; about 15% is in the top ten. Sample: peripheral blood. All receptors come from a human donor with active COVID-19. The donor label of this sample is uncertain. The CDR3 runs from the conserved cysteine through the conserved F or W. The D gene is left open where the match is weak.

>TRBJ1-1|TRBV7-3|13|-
TGTGCCAGCAGAGAGGATCAAAACACTGAAGCTTTCTTT
CASREDQNTEAFF
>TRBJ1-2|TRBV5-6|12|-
TGTGCCAGCAGCTCGGGCGCGGGTGGCTACACCTTC
CASSSGAGGYTF
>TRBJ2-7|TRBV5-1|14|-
TGCGCCAGCAGCTTTGGGGGGACTTCCTACGAGCAGTACTTC
CASSFGGTSYEQYF
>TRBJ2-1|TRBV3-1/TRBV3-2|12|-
TGTGCCAGCAGCCCTAGCAACAATGAGCAGTTCTTC
CASSPSNNEQFF
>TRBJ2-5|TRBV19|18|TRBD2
TGTGCCAGTAGTAACATAGGGACGACATGGACTAGCCCAGAGACCCAGTACTTC
CASSNIGTTWTSPETQYF
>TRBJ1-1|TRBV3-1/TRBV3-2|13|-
TGTGCCAGCAGCCAAGAAGCGGGTGGTGAAGCTTTCTTT
CASSQEAGGEAFF
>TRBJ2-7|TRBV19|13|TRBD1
TGTGCCAGTAGTGTGGGACAGGCCTACGAGCAGTACTTC
CASSVGQAYEQYF
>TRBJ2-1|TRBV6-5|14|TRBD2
TGTGCCAGCTGGGCGGGGGGAGGTCCCATTGAGCAGTTCTTC
CASWAGGGPIEQFF
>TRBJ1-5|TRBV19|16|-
TGTGCCAGTAGTAATAATCTAGTTGGCCCGAATCAGCCCCAGCATTTT
CASSNNLVGPNQPQHF
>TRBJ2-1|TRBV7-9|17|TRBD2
TGTGCCAGCAGCTTGACTAGCGGGGGTTGGAGTCGCAATGAGCAGTTCTTC
CASSLTSGGWSRNEQFF
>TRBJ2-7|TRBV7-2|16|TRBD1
TGTGCCAGCAGCTTAGCCGGGACAGGTGGTCAATACGAGCAGTACTTC
CASSLAGTGGQYEQYF